The T cell receptor (beta chain) under discussion was sequenced for a study of long-term antiretroviral therapy in people with HIV. Trimming removed 2 bases at V and 9 bases at J, with 21 bases between. CDR1 is SGDLS, CDR2 YYNGEE, per germline. This CDR3 region has 16 residues. The assay, immunoSEQ v3.0, was run at survey level. Profiled with immunoSEQ multiplex PCR; TCRdb holds only in-frame clones, not every one. The repertoire includes 10,000 to 15,000 clones, roughly 79% of them detected once, and more than 9% sits in the top ten. The material sequenced was unsorted PBMCs, taken 0.8 years before starting antiretroviral therapy. This receptor was identified in a woman aged 35 to 49 with HIV. The rearrangement links TRBV9 to TRBJ2-1, with D maybe TRBD2 (6 bases). The CDR3 loop reads CASSVETGLLIGEQFF. The CDR3, as DNA: TGTGCCAGCAGCGTGGAAACGGGACTGTTAATAGGTGAGCAGTTCTTC.